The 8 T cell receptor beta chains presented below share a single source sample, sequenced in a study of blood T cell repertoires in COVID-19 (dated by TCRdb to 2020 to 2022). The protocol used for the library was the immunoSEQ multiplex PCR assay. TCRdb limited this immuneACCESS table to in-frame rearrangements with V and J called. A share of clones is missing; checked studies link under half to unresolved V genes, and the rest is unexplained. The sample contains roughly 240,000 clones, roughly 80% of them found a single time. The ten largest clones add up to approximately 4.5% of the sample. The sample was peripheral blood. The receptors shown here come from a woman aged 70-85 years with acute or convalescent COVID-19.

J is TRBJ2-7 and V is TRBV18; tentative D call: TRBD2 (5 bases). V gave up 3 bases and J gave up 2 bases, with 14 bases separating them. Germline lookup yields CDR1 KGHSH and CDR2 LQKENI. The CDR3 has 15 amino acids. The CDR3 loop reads CASSPRSGFPYEQYF. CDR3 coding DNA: TGTGCCAGCTCACCTAGATCGGGATTCCCCTACGAGCAGTACTTC.

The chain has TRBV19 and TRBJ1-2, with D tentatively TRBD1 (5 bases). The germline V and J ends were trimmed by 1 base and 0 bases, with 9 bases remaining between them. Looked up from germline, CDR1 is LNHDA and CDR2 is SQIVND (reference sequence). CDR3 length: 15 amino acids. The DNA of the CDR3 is TGTGCCAGTAGTATAGCGGACATTCCTAACTATGGCTACACCTTC. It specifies CASSIADIPNYGYTF.

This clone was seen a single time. The CDR3 coding sequence is TGCGCCAGCAGCCCCGGGACACCCGATAGCAATCAGCCCCAGCATTTT. This gives the protein CASSPGTPDSNQPQHF. The chain recombines TRBV5-1 with TRBJ1-5; D is possibly TRBD1 (6 bases). Trimming cost V 4 bases and J 0 bases, with 14 bases left between them. Germline V CDR1 and CDR2: SGHRS, YFSETQ. The CDR3 length is 16 residues.

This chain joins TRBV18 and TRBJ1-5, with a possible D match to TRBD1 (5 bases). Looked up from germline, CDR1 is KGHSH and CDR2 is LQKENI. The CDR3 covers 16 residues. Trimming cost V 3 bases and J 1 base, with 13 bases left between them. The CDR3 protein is CASSPAGKVSNQPQHF. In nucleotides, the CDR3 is TGTGCCAGCTCACCCGCAGGGAAGGTGAGCAATCAGCCCCAGCATTTT.

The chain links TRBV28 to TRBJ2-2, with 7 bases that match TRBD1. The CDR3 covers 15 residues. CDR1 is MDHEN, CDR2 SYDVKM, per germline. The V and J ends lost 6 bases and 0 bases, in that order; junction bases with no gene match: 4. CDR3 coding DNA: TGTGCCAGCAGCCCCGGGACAGCGAACACCGGGGAGCTGTTTTTT. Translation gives CASSPGTANTGELFF.

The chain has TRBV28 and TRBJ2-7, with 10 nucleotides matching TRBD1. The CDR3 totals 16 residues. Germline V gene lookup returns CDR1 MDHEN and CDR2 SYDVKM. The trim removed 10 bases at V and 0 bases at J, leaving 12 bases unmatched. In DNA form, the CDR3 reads TGTGCCACCCGACCTTGGGACAGGGGACCCTCCTACGAGCAGTACTTC. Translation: CATRPWDRGPSYEQYF.

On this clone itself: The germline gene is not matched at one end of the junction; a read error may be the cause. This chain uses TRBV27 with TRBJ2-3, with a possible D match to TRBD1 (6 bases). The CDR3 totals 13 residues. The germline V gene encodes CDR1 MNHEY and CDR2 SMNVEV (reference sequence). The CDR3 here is CDRPGAPDDTQYF. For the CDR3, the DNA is TGCGACAGGCCAGGGGCCCCTGATGATACGCAGTATTTT.

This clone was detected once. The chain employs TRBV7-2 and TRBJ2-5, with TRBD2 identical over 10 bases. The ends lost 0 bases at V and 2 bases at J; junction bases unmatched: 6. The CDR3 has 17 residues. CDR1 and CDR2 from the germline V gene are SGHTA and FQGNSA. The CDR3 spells CASSLARLAGVQETQYF. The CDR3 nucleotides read TGTGCCAGCAGCTTAGCTCGGCTAGCGGGGGTACAAGAGACCCAGTACTTC. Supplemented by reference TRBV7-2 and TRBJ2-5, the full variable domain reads GAGVSQSPSNKVTEKGKDVELRCDPISGHTALYWYRQSLGQGLEFLIYFQGNSAPDKSGLPSDRFSAERTGGSVSTLTIQRTQQEDSAVYLCASSLARLAGVQETQYFGPGTRLLVL.